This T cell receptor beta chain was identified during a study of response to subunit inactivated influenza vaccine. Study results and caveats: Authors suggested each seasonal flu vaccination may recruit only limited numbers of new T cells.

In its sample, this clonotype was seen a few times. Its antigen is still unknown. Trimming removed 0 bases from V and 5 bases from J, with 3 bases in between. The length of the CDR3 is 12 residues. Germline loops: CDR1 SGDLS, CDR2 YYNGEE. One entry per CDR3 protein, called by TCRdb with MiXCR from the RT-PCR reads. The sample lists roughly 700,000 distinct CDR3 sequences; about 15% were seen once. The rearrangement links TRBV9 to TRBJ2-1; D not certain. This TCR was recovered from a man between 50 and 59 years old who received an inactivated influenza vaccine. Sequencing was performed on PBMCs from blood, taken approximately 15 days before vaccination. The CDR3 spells CASSVGNNEQFF. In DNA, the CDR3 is TGTGCCAGCAGCGTAGGTAACAATGAGCAGTTCTTC.